The clone carrying this TCR beta chain has more than one count but fewer than ten. Its cognate antigen is unknown. This sample was taken from a study of cytomegalovirus exposure and HLA in healthy donors. Background on the study: From about 200 million T cells, an earlier analysis saw approximately 120 million unique TCR beta sequences. Study-wide findings and caveats: Later on, a genetic analysis was performed. It linked a missense variant in DCLRE1C with V- and J-gene trimming of TCR beta. The study had only CMV serostatus as immune exposure information.

This PCR relied on a set of 60 Vbeta primers and 13 Jbeta primers. Sequenced by immunoSEQ multiplex PCR; TCRdb stores in-frame clones only, minus some. The table lists about 180,000 clones, about 78% of them singletons. Germline V gives CDR1 LNHDA, CDR2 SQIVND (reference sequence). Unmatched junction bases numbered 10, after V lost 10 bases and J lost 3 bases. The CDR3 is made up of 15 amino acids. Input material: PBMCs. The receptor was isolated from a man aged 55-75 years in good health and CMV-seronegative. V is TRBV19 and J is TRBJ1-1; 11 bases are shared with TRBD1. CDR3 bases: TGTGCCACATCCGGGACAGGGGGTATGGACACTGAAGCTTTCTTT. Its translation is CATSGTGGMDTEAFF.